The 15 T cell receptor beta chains reported below all come from one sample, sequenced in a study of T cells after posttransplantation cyclophosphamide. Busulfan-fludarabine conditioning, marrow transplant, and cyclophosphamide on days +3 and +4 were administered. Sequencing used immunoSEQ multiplex PCR; TCRdb keeps in-frame clones, though not all of them. The record shows over 15,000 clones for this sample, with no singletons present. The starting material was PBMCs, obtained after allogeneic stem cell transplant with posttransplant cyclophosphamide. Source of these receptors: a female patient aged 30-39 years who received an allogeneic stem cell transplant from a related donor, was CMV-positive, and had no GVHD. Some of the T cells might come from the graft donor.

This clone was seen many times. The junction shows a germline mismatch at one end, possibly a read error. The chain carries TRBV30 and TRBJ1-2, with D possibly TRBD1 on 6 matching bases. This CDR3 has 13 residues. Looked up from germline, CDR1 is GTSNPN and CDR2 is SVGIG (reference sequence). CDR3 nucleotide sequence: TGTGCCCTCAGGGGAACGGGGGACTATGGCTACACTTTC. Translation gives CALRGTGDYGYTF.

The sample holds many counts of this clone. The rearrangement links TRBV7-2 to TRBJ2-7; unclear D gene. Germline V lookup: CDR1 SGHTA, CDR2 FQGNSA. Trimming pared 4 bases from V and 6 bases from J, leaving 13 bases between. CDR3 length equals 13 residues. CDR3 protein: CASSWRQLGEQYF. The CDR3, as DNA: TGTGCCAGCAGCTGGCGGCAGCTGGGCGAGCAGTACTTC.

This clone was detected ten times or more. V and J are TRBV4-1 and TRBJ2-5; 11 bases fit TRBD1. The germline CDR1 and CDR2 sequences are MGHRA and YSYEKL. V lost 3 bases to trimming and J lost 2 bases; unmatched junction nucleotides: 5. The length of the CDR3 is 16 residues. CDR3 nucleotide sequence: TGCGCCAGCAGCCACTCAAGGGACAGGGGGCAAGAGACCCAGTACTTC. Its protein product is CASSHSRDRGQETQYF.

Ten or more counts support this clone. V is TRBV7-9 and J is TRBJ1-3; TRBD1 agrees at 10 bases. Trimming at V came to 5 bases and at J to 3 bases, leaving 4 bases not matched to a gene. From germline, CDR1 is SEHNR and CDR2 FQNEAQ (reference sequence). This CDR3 is 15 amino acids long. The CDR3 sequence is CASSVGTGVGNTIYF. The CDR3 DNA is TGTGCCAGCAGCGTGGGGACAGGGGTTGGAAACACCATATATTTT.

The table lists this clone with many counts. This chain uses TRBV30 with TRBJ2-7, with 10 bases lining up with TRBD2. Trimming took 3 bases from V and 3 from J; bases not matched to a gene: 8. The CDR3 sequence is 15 residues long. Looked up from germline, CDR1 is GTSNPN and CDR2 is SVGIG (reference sequence). For the CDR3, the DNA is TGTGCCTGGAGCCCAGGGGCTAGCGGGAGCTACGAGCAGTACTTC. Its protein product is CAWSPGASGSYEQYF.

At least ten counts were recorded for this clone. V and J are TRBV7-8 and TRBJ1-1; D may be TRBD1 (5 bases). CDR3 length: 15 amino acids. Trimming stripped 1 base from V and 0 bases from J, with 9 bases between. Germline V gives CDR1 SGHVS, CDR2 FQNEAQ. CDR3 sequence reads: CASSLVGGMNTEAFF. The CDR3 nucleotides are TGTGCCAGCAGCTTAGTGGGGGGGATGAACACTGAAGCTTTCTTT.

This clone has at least ten counts. The V and J genes are TRBV10-3 and TRBJ2-7, with D possibly being TRBD2 (7 bases). Germline CDR1 and CDR2: ENHRY and SYGVKD. Trimming left V 4 bases short and J 6 bases short, with 16 bases between. The length of the CDR3 is 14 residues. DNA for the CDR3: TGTGCCATCAGTGGAAGGGGGGGGACGAGCGAGCAGTACTTC. This codes for CAISGRGGTSEQYF.

This clone was counted ten times or more. The rearrangement uses TRBV28 and TRBJ2-2; 7 bases are a match to TRBD1. Trimming removed 5 bases from V and 6 bases from J; junction bases left unmatched: 9. This CDR3 has 15 residues. Germline CDR1 is MDHEN and CDR2 is SYDVKM. This CDR3 is CASSLPQGWAGELFF. The CDR3 coding sequence is TGTGCCAGCAGTCTACCACAGGGGTGGGCCGGGGAGCTGTTTTTT. Based on the CDR3 plus reference TRBV28 and TRBJ2-2, the full variable domain is DVKVTQSSRYLVKRTGEKVFLECVQDMDHENMFWYRQDPGLGLRLIYFSYDVKMKEKGDIPEGYSVSREKKERFSLILESASTNQTSMYLCASSLPQGWAGELFFGEGSRLTVL.

This clone was seen many times. The chain couples TRBV7-9 to TRBJ2-7; 7 bases are shared with TRBD1. In germline, CDR1 is SEHNR, CDR2 FQNEAQ (reference sequence). V lost 5 bases, J lost 2 bases, and 3 bases stayed unmatched. The CDR3 runs 13 residues. The CDR3 is CASSKDRAYEQYF. CDR3 bases: TGTGCCAGCAGCAAAGACAGGGCCTACGAGCAGTACTTC.

This clone was seen repeatedly, ten times or more. The genes are TRBV5-4 and TRBJ2-7, with 10 nucleotides matching TRBD2. Germline assignment: CDR1 SGHNT and CDR2 YYREEE (reference sequence). J gave up 0 bases and V 4 bases, and 7 bases lay outside the gene matches. The CDR3 has 16 residues. The CDR3 is CASSPGLAESSYEQYF. Here the CDR3 DNA reads TGTGCCAGCAGCCCCGGACTAGCGGAAAGCTCCTACGAGCAGTACTTC.

This clone was seen ten or more times. The chain recombines TRBV19 with TRBJ2-3; 9 nucleotides line up with TRBD1. Germline CDR1 is LNHDA and CDR2 is SQIVND (reference sequence). The J segment lost 5 bases and the V segment lost 5 bases, leaving 5 bases of the junction unmatched. CDR3 length: 14 residues. The CDR3 bases are TGTGCCAGTAGTTGGGGACAGGGAGTAGATACGCAGTATTTT. Its protein is CASSWGQGVDTQYF.

This clone was seen a few times. A much more abundant neighbour one base away suggests this may be a read error. The identical CDR3 is also encoded by other nucleotide sequences in the sample. V and J are TRBV27 and TRBJ2-1; D may be TRBD2 (6 bases). Germline V gives CDR1 MNHEY, CDR2 SMNVEV (reference sequence). This CDR3 region has 13 residues. The CDR3 coding sequence is TGTGCCAGCAGTCCCCCCTGGCGGGATGAGCAATTCTTC. Its translation: CASSPPWRDEQFF.

The sample holds many counts of this clone. V is TRBV4-1 and J is TRBJ2-5; 10 positions agree with TRBD2. V was clipped by 4 bases and J by 4 bases; unmatched bases: 9. CDR1 MGHRA and CDR2 YSYEKL come from the germline V gene. The length of the CDR3 is 16 residues. The CDR3 DNA reads TGCGCCAGCAGCCGCGCACTAGCGGGACGTGGAGAGACCCAGTACTTC. This encodes CASSRALAGRGETQYF.

This clone was counted ten times or more. The chain employs TRBV27 and TRBJ2-1; TRBD2 is a possible D gene (5 bases). Germline CDR1 and CDR2: MNHEY and SMNVEV (reference sequence). This CDR3 is built from 14 residues. V was pared by 7 bases and J by 8 bases, with 18 bases between. CDR3: CASNLLGSSDEQFF. Written as DNA, the CDR3 is TGTGCCAGCAACTTACTAGGGTCGAGTGATGAGCAGTTCTTC.

The sample holds many counts of this clone. The V and J genes are TRBV11-2 and TRBJ1-6, with a possible D match to TRBD1 (5 bases). The CDR3 contains 12 residues. Deletions cut 1 base from V and 14 bases from J, with 9 bases between. CDR1 SGHAT and CDR2 FQNNGV come from the germline V gene. The chain's CDR3 is CASSLAGRTLHF. CDR3 nucleotides: TGTGCCAGCAGCTTAGCAGGGAGGACCCTCCACTTT.